This record covers a single T cell receptor beta chain. The germline gives CDR1 MNHEY, CDR2 SMNVEV (reference sequence). The CDR3 is 15 amino acids. The germline V and J ends were trimmed by 7 bases and 4 bases, with 20 bases remaining between them. Per the original data handling: The assay estimated nucleated cells by amplifying reference gene primers. Here immunoSEQ multiplex PCR was the method, and the copy in TCRdb shows in-frame clones only, minus some. Clone size and the V and J calls come from that table; the DNA yielded D and trimming. The sample shows 100,000 or so clones, just over 85% of them seen only once. Individuals drawn from under 30 US areas were about 18 to 95 years old. The data originate from a study of blood T cell repertoires in COVID-19. About the study: T cells, B-cell-depleted T cells, or PBMCs provided the cDNA or gDNA that served as material.

This chain connects TRBV27 to TRBJ2-7, with a tentative D call TRBD1 (5 bases). The sample was PBMCs or T cells enriched from blood (not recorded which). The TCR sequence derives from a woman in her forties or fifties who had recovered from COVID-19. For the CDR3, the DNA is TGTGCCAGCACCTCTTTAGGGGCGCGGCGATACGAGCAGTACTTC. As protein: CASTSLGARRYEQYF.